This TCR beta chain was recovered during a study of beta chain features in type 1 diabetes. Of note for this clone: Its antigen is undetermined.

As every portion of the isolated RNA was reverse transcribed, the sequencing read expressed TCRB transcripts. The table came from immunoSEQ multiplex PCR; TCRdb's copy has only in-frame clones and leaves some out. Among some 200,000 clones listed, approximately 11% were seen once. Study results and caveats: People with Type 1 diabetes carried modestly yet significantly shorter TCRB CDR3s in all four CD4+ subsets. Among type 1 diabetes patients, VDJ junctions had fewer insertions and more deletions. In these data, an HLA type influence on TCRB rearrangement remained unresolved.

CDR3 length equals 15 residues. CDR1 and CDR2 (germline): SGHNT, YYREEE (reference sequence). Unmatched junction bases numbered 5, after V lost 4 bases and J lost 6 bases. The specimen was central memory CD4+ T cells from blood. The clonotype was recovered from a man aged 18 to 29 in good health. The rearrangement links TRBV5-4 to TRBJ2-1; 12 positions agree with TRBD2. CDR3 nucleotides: TGTGCCAGCAGCCAAGGACTAGCGGGGCCCAATGAGCAGTTCTTC. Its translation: CASSQGLAGPNEQFF.